This T cell receptor beta chain comes out of a study of blood T cell repertoires in COVID-19. Looking at the study overall: The United States, Italy and Spain provided the acute and convalescent COVID-19 samples. T cells, B-cell-depleted T cells, or PBMCs supplied cDNA or gDNA.

The germline V and J ends were trimmed by 1 base and 4 bases, with 10 bases remaining between them. Looked up from germline, CDR1 is GTSNPN and CDR2 is SVGIG (reference sequence). This CDR3 region has 13 residues. Original data processing: The assay estimated nucleated cells by amplifying reference gene primers. Sequenced by immunoSEQ multiplex PCR; TCRdb stores in-frame clones only, minus some. That table supplies the V and J calls and clone size; D and trimming were determined from the DNA. The sample holds 99,000 or so clones, over 65% seen once. This clonotype originated in a man aged 55-75 years with acute or convalescent COVID-19. The sequenced material came from peripheral blood. The chain couples TRBV30 to TRBJ1-1; D is ambiguous. For the CDR3, the DNA is TGTGCCTGGAGTGGGGAGGTCGCCACTGAAGCTTTCTTT. This encodes CAWSGEVATEAFF.